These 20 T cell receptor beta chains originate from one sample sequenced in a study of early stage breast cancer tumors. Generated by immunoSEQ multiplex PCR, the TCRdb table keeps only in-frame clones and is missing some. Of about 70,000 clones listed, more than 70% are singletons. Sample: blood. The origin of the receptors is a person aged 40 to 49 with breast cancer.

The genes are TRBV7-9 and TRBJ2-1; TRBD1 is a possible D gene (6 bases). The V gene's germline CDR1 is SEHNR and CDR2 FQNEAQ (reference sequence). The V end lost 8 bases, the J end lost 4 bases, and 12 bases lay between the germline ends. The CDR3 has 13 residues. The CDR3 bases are TGTGCCAGCTCCCGGGACAAATACAATGAGCAGTTCTTC. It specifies CASSRDKYNEQFF.

The CDR3 DNA follows: TGTGCCAGCAGCCACGGGACCTACAATGAGCAGTTCTTC. This encodes CASSHGTYNEQFF. The rearrangement joins TRBV9 to TRBJ2-1, with a weak D call TRBD2 (5 bases). Per germline, CDR1 SGDLS and CDR2 YYNGEE. The V end lost 4 bases, the J end lost 2 bases, and 7 bases lay between the germline ends. The CDR3 runs to 13 residues.

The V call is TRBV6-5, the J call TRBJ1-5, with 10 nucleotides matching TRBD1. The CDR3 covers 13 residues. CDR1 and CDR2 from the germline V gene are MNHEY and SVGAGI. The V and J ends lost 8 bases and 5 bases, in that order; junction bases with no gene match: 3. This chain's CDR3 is CASGQGGDQPQHF. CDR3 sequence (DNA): TGTGCCAGCGGACAGGGGGGGGATCAGCCCCAGCATTTT.

The CDR3 protein is CATSKQELTYNEQFF. CDR3 in DNA: TGTGCCACCTCGAAACAGGAGCTAACCTACAATGAGCAGTTCTTC. V and J are TRBV19 and TRBJ2-1; the D gene is possibly TRBD1 (5 bases). The CDR3 extends over 15 amino acids. Trimming pared 10 bases from V and 2 bases from J, leaving 18 bases between. Germline values: CDR1 LNHDA, CDR2 SQIVND (reference sequence).

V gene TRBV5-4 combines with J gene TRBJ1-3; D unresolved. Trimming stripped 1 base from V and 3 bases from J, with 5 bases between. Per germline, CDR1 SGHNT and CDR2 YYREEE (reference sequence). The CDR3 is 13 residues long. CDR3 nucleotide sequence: TGTGCCAGCAGCTTGCGGGGTGGAAACACCATATATTTT. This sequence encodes CASSLRGGNTIYF.

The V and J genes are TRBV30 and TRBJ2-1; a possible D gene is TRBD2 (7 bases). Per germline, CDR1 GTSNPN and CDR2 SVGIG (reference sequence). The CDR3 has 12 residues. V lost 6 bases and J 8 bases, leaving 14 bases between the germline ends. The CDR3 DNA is TGTGCCTGTAGGGGGGGGGTCTATGAGCAGTTCTTC. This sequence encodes CACRGGVYEQFF.

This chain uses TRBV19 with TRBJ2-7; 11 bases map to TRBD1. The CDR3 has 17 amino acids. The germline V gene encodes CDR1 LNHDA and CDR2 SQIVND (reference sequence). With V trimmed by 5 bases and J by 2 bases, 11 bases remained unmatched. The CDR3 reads CASSSPEGTGGTYEQYF. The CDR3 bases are TGTGCCAGTAGTTCCCCAGAGGGGACAGGGGGGACCTACGAGCAGTACTTC.

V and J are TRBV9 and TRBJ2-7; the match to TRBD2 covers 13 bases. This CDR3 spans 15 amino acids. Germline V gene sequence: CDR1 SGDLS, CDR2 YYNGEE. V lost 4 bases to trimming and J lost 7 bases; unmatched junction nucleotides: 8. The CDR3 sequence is CASSLGLAGMEEQYF. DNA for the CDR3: TGTGCCAGCAGCTTGGGACTAGCGGGGATGGAGGAGCAGTACTTC.

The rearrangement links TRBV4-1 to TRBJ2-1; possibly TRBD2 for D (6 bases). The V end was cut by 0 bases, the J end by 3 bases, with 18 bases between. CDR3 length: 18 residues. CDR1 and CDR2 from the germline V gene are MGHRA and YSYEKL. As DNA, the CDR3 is TGCGCCAGCAGCCAAGATTTGATGGTAGCGGCGAACTACAATGAGCAGTTCTTC. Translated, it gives CASSQDLMVAANYNEQFF.

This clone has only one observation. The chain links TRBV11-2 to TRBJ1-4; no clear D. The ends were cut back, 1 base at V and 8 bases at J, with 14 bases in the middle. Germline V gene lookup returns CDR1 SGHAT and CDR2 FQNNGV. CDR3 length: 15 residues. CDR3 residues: CASSLGYSVGEKLFF. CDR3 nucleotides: TGTGCCAGCAGCTTAGGATACTCGGTCGGGGAAAAACTGTTTTTT.

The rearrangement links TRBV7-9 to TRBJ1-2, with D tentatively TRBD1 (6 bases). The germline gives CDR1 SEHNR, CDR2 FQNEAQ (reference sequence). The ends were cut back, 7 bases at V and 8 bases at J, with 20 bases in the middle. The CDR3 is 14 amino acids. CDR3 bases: TGTGCCAGCACCTACGGGGGCCAATCCAAAGGCTACACCTTC. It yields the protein CASTYGGQSKGYTF.

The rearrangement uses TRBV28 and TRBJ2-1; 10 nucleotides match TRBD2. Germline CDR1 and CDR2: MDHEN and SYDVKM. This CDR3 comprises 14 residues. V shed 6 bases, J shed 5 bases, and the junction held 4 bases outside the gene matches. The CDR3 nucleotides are TGTGCCAGCAGCAAAGCGGGAGGGGACAATGAGCAGTTCTTC. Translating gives CASSKAGGDNEQFF.

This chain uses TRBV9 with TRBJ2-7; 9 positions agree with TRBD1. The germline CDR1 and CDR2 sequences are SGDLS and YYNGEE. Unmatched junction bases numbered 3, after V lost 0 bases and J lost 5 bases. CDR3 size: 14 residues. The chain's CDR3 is CASSVDYRGHEQYF. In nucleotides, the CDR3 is TGTGCCAGCAGCGTAGACTACAGGGGGCACGAGCAGTACTTC. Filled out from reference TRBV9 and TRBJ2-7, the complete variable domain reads DSGVTQTPKHLITATGQRVTLRCSPRSGDLSVYWYQQSLDQGLQFLIQYYNGEERAKGNILERFSAQQFPDLHSELNLSSLELGDSALYFCASSVDYRGHEQYFGPGTRLTVT.

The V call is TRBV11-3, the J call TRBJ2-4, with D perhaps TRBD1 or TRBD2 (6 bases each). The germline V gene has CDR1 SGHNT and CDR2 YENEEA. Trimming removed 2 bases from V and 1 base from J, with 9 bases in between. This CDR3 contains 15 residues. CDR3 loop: CASSLTGAAKNIQYF. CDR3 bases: TGTGCCAGCAGCTTAACGGGGGCGGCCAAAAACATTCAGTACTTC.

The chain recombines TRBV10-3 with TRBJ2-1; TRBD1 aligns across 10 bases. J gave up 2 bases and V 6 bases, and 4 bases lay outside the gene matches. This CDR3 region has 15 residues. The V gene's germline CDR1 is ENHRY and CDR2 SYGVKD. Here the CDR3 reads CAISSGQGAYNEQFF. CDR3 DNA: TGTGCCATCAGCTCAGGACAGGGGGCCTACAATGAGCAGTTCTTC.

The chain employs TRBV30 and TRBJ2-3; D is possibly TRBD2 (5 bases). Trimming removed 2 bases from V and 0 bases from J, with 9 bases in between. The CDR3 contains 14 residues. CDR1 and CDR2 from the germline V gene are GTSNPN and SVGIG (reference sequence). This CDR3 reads CAWSPRTSTDTQYF. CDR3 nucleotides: TGTGCCTGGAGTCCCAGGACTAGCACAGATACGCAGTATTTT.

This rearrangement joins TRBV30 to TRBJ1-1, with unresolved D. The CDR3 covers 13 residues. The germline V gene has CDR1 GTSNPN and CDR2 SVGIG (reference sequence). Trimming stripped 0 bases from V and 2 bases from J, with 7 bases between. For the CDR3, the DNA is TGTGCCTGGAGTGTGGCCGGAAACACTGAAGCTTTCTTT. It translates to CAWSVAGNTEAFF.

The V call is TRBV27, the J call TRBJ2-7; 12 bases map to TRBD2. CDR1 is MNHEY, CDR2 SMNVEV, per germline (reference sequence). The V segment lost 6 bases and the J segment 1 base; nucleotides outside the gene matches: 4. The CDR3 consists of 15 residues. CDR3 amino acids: CASRLAGGVSYEQYF. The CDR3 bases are TGTGCCAGCAGACTAGCGGGAGGCGTGTCCTACGAGCAGTACTTC.

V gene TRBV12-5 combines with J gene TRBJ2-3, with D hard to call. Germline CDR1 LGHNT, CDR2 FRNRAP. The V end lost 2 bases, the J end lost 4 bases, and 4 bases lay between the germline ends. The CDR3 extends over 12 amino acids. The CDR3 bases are TGTGCTAGTGGTTTGTCAGCAGATACGCAGTATTTT. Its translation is CASGLSADTQYF. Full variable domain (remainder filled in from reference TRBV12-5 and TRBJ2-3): DARVTQTPRHKVTEMGQEVTMRCQPILGHNTVFWYRQTMMQGLELLAYFRNRAPLDDSGMPKDRFSAEMPDATLATLKIQPSEPRDSAVYFCASGLSADTQYFGPGTRLTVL.

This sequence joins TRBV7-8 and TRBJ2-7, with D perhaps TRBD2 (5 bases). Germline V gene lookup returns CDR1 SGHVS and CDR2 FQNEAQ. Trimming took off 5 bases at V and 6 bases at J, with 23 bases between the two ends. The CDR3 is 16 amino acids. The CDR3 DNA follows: TGTGCCAGCAGCCTTAGGAGCGGCGGTTCGGGCGGCGAGCAGTACTTC. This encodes CASSLRSGGSGGEQYF.